The 6 T cell receptor beta chains below were found in one sample sequenced in a study of shared clonotypes between healthy human individuals. Sequencing was performed with immunoSEQ multiplex PCR; in TCRdb, only in-frame clones are kept and a portion is missing. The sample lists roughly 2.1 million clones; approximately 94% were seen once. Terminally differentiated effector memory CD45RA+ cells were left out of the naive CD8 fraction, which was CD45RO-negative and positively selected for CCR7. The sequenced material came from naive CD8+ T cells from PBMCs. Receptor source: a man in his late teens or twenties in good health. Some clones in this sample may be carry-over from other donors' samples.

J is TRBJ2-5 and V is TRBV7-2; the D call may be TRBD1 or TRBD2 (6 bases each). The CDR3 covers 17 residues. V lost 4 bases, J lost 5 bases, and 23 bases lay in between. Germline V gene sequence: CDR1 SGHTA, CDR2 FQGNSA. As DNA, the CDR3 is TGTGCCAGCAGCTCGAACGGCCCGGGGGCAGGAAGTGAGACCCAGTACTTC. This translates into CASSSNGPGAGSETQYF.

The table lists this clone with a few counts. The chain joins TRBV4-2 to TRBJ1-4; D perhaps matches TRBD1 (5 bases). The germline V gene encodes CDR1 LGHNA and CDR2 YNFKEQ. CDR3 length: 16 residues. V was cut by 1 base and J by 8 bases, with 17 bases left in between. CDR3 sequence: CASSQGFGGRGEKLFF. CDR3 in DNA: TGTGCCAGCAGCCAAGGCTTCGGGGGTCGAGGAGAAAAACTGTTTTTT.

The V gene is TRBV27, the J gene TRBJ2-7; perhaps TRBD2 as D (6 bases). The germline gives CDR1 MNHEY, CDR2 SMNVEV (reference sequence). V dropped 11 bases and J dropped 2 bases, with 16 bases sitting between them. The length of the CDR3 is 13 residues. The CDR3 DNA is TGTGCCTCCGCGGCGGGAATGACCTACGAGCAGTACTTC. The encoded protein is CASAAGMTYEQYF.

The gene calls are TRBV27 and TRBJ1-3; the match to TRBD1 covers 10 bases. Germline CDR1 is MNHEY and CDR2 is SMNVEV (reference sequence). Trimming removed 6 bases from V and 4 bases from J; junction bases left unmatched: 6. The CDR3 extends over 15 amino acids. This chain's CDR3 is CASRDRGHSGNTIYF. CDR3 DNA: TGTGCCAGCAGAGACAGGGGGCATTCAGGAAACACCATATATTTT.

This clone was found once. The V and J genes are TRBV7-3 and TRBJ2-2; a possible D gene is TRBD1 (5 bases). Trimming left V 1 base short and J 0 bases short, with 12 bases between. Germline V gene data show CDR1 as SGHTA and CDR2 as FQGTGA. The length of the CDR3 is 17 residues. The CDR3 reads CASSLIIAGSNTGELFF. CDR3 bases: TGTGCCAGCAGCTTAATTATCGCAGGGTCGAACACCGGGGAGCTGTTTTTT.

The chain joins TRBV9 to TRBJ2-2; TRBD1 is a possible D gene (6 bases). The germline V gene encodes CDR1 SGDLS and CDR2 YYNGEE. The CDR3 has 13 amino acids. V lost 4 bases and J lost 6, with 10 bases in between. In DNA form, the CDR3 reads TGTGCCAGCAGCCCCACAGGGTCCGGGGAGCTGTTTTTT. This gives the protein CASSPTGSGELFF.